These 30 T cell receptor beta chains were sequenced from one sample in a study of cytomegalovirus exposure and HLA in healthy donors (dated by TCRdb to about 2017). Library preparation employed the immunoSEQ multiplex PCR assay. The multiplex PCR relied on a mix of 60 forward primers for TCR Vbeta segments and 13 reverse primers for TCR Jbeta segments. Imported from immuneACCESS, the table was reduced by TCRdb to in-frame sequences with V and J called. These copies leave out some clones; in studies compared against another copy, an unresolved V gene accounts for under half, and the cause of the remainder is not known. This sample lists approximately 150,000 clones; approximately 67% were detected once. The ten largest make up 6.5% of the sample. Sequenced material: PBMCs. These receptors were taken from an older woman in good health and CMV-seronegative.

The chain has TRBV7-9 and TRBJ2-5; 8 nucleotides agree with TRBD1. Germline lookup yields CDR1 SEHNR and CDR2 FQNEAQ (reference sequence). CDR3 length equals 17 residues. The V and J ends lost 4 bases and 3 bases, in that order; junction bases with no gene match: 13. The CDR3 DNA is TGTGCCAGCAGCTGGGGAGACAGGGGCCGTTCCGAAGAGACCCAGTACTTC. Encoded protein: CASSWGDRGRSEETQYF. Looking up the rest from reference TRBV7-9 and TRBJ2-5 gives the full variable domain: DTGVSQNPRHKITKRGQNVTFRCDPISEHNRLYWYRQTLGQGPEFLTYFQNEAQLEKSRLLSDRFSAERPKGSFSTLEIQRTEQGDSAMYLCASSWGDRGRSEETQYFGPGTRLLVL.

V is TRBV29-1 and J is TRBJ2-1; TRBD2 matches at 8 bases. The CDR3 extends over 15 amino acids. J was trimmed by 2 bases and V by 4 bases; bases with no gene match: 7. Germline V gene lookup returns CDR1 SQVTM and CDR2 ANQGSEA. CDR3 sequence (DNA): TGCAGCGTTGGGGCGGGAGGCGCCACCTACAATGAGCAGTTCTTC. It translates to CSVGAGGATYNEQFF.

This clone appeared once. The junction departs from germline at one end; a sequencing error may be responsible. The chain uses TRBV28 and TRBJ1-1; D gene unclear. Looked up from germline, CDR1 is MDHEN and CDR2 is SYDVKM. The CDR3 length is 15 residues. The CDR3 DNA reads as TGTGCCAGCAGTCAAGGCGGAAGCATGAACATTGAAGCTTTCTTT. It codes for CASSQGGSMNIEAFF. The full variable domain, with the rest looked up from reference TRBV28 and TRBJ1-1, is DVKVTQSSRYLVKRTGEKVFLECVQDMDHENMFWYRQDPGLGLRLIYFSYDVKMKEKGDIPEGYSVSREKKERFSLILESASTNQTSMYLCASSQGGSMNIEAFFGQGTRLTVV.

The V gene is TRBV5-5, the J gene TRBJ1-4; D is possibly TRBD1 (6 bases). V lost 3 bases, J lost 4 bases, and 16 bases lay in between. The CDR3 is 16 amino acids. CDR1 and CDR2 from the germline V gene are SGHKS and YYEKEE (reference sequence). CDR3 sequence (DNA): TGTGCCAGCAGCTCCAAAACGGCCAGGGGTAATGAAAAACTGTTTTTT. Protein: CASSSKTARGNEKLFF.

This chain connects TRBV5-1 to TRBJ1-4; a weak D match, TRBD1 (5 bases). The germline V and J ends were trimmed by 0 bases and 4 bases, with 10 bases remaining between them. The germline V gene encodes CDR1 SGHRS and CDR2 YFSETQ. The CDR3 totals 15 residues. The DNA for the CDR3 is TGCGCCAGCAGCTTGGCCCAGGGCGGTAATGAAAAACTGTTTTTT. It is translated as CASSLAQGGNEKLFF.

The rearrangement uses TRBV19 and TRBJ2-1; 14 bases are a match to TRBD2. The CDR3 consists of 16 residues. CDR1 is LNHDA, CDR2 SQIVND, per germline (reference sequence). The trim removed 8 bases at V and 3 bases at J, leaving 6 bases unmatched. The CDR3, as DNA: TGTGCCAGTGGGGGGGGGACTAGCGGGGGCTACAATGAGCAGTTCTTC. Translating it yields CASGGGTSGGYNEQFF.

In its sample, this clone was seen once. The chain recombines TRBV16 with TRBJ2-1, with TRBD2 identical over 14 bases. This CDR3 has 17 amino acids. Losses at the gene ends were 2 bases for V and 6 bases for J; bases not matched to a gene: 6. From germline, CDR1 is KGHSY and CDR2 FQNENV. This chain's CDR3 is CASSQRTSGGPGNEQFF. Here the CDR3 DNA reads TGTGCCAGCAGCCAACGGACTAGCGGGGGGCCAGGCAATGAGCAGTTCTTC.

CDR3 sequence: CASSPGQGFQYF. The CDR3 nucleotides are TGTGCCAGCTCACCAGGACAGGGCTTTCAGTACTTC. The chain is built from TRBV18 and TRBJ2-4, with 8 bases lining up with TRBD1. The trim removed 2 bases at V and 11 bases at J, leaving 2 bases unmatched. This CDR3 spans 12 amino acids. Germline V gives CDR1 KGHSH, CDR2 LQKENI.

The V call is TRBV15, the J call TRBJ2-5; 9 nucleotides line up with TRBD1. Near its end, the DNA agrees better with TRBJ2-7, so the J call may be wrong. CDR3 length: 15 residues. The germline gives CDR1 LNHNV, CDR2 YYDKDF (reference sequence). The CDR3 bases are TGTGCCACCAGCAGAGACAGGACAGGGGTCTACGAGCAGTACTTC. It yields the protein CATSRDRTGVYEQYF.

As DNA, the CDR3 is TGCGCCAGCAGCTTTGGGACAGGGCTGTACGAGCAGTACTTC. Its protein product is CASSFGTGLYEQYF. The J gene is TRBJ2-7, the V gene TRBV5-1, with TRBD1 matching over 9 bases. The CDR3 extends over 14 amino acids. Trimming cost V 2 bases and J 4 bases; bases outside gene matches: 4. CDR1 is SGHRS and CDR2 is YFSETQ in the germline V gene.

This chain joins TRBV19 and TRBJ2-5; 12 bases match TRBD2. V lost 3 bases to trimming and J lost 5 bases; unmatched junction nucleotides: 4. CDR3 length: 15 amino acids. CDR1 is LNHDA, CDR2 SQIVND, per germline (reference sequence). For the CDR3, the DNA is TGTGCCAGTAGTATTATCACTAGCGGGAGGGAGACCCAGTACTTC. Its protein product is CASSIITSGRETQYF.

The chain has TRBV6-5 and TRBJ1-1; D gene ambiguous. This CDR3 spans 14 amino acids. Germline loops: CDR1 MNHEY, CDR2 SVGAGI. Trimming shortened V by 8 bases and J by 0 bases, and 13 bases separated the two germline ends. In DNA, the CDR3 is TGTGCCAGCGCGGGAAAGCGATTGAACACTGAAGCTTTCTTT. Translation: CASAGKRLNTEAFF.

The genes are TRBV19 and TRBJ2-2, with TRBD2 matching over 12 bases. V lost 5 bases, J lost 2 bases, and 9 bases stayed unmatched. Germline CDR1 is LNHDA and CDR2 is SQIVND (reference sequence). This CDR3 region has 18 residues. CDR3 coding DNA: TGTGCCAGTAGTCCCCGGACTAGCGGGAACCTCAACACCGGGGAGCTGTTTTTT. Translating it yields CASSPRTSGNLNTGELFF.

As for this clone: This sample includes further DNA sequences coding for the same CDR3. The chain is built from TRBV5-8 and TRBJ2-7; D call uncertain. Trimming cost V 4 bases and J 0 bases, with 17 bases left between them. Germline-derived CDR1 and CDR2 are SGHTS and YDEGEE. The CDR3 contains 16 residues. The CDR3 reads CASSHFSGTASYEQYF. The CDR3 DNA sequence: TGTGCCAGCAGCCATTTCTCCGGAACAGCCTCCTACGAGCAGTACTTC.

The gene calls are TRBV7-8 and TRBJ2-3; a possible D gene is TRBD2 (5 bases). The CDR3 covers 14 residues. Trimming shortened V by 7 bases and J by 5 bases, and 16 bases separated the two germline ends. The germline V gene has CDR1 SGHVS and CDR2 FQNEAQ. The CDR3 spells CASTPRRSEDTQYF. The CDR3 nucleotides read TGTGCCAGCACCCCTAGGCGTAGCGAAGATACGCAGTATTTT.

Concerning this clone itself: Distinct nucleotide sequences in the sample also encode this CDR3. J is TRBJ2-1 and V is TRBV5-1, with D perhaps matching TRBD2 (5 bases). The germline V gene has CDR1 SGHRS and CDR2 YFSETQ. This CDR3 is built from 15 residues. V was trimmed by 4 bases and J by 4 bases, leaving 15 bases between them. CDR3 protein: CASSISEGSYNEQFF. CDR3 coding DNA: TGCGCCAGCAGCATTAGTGAGGGATCATACAATGAGCAGTTCTTC. The entire variable domain, with the rest obtained from reference TRBV5-1 and TRBJ2-1, is as follows: KAGVTQTPRYLIKTRGQQVTLSCSPISGHRSVSWYQQTPGQGLQFLFEYFSETQRNKGNFPGRFSGRQFSNSRSEMNVSTLELGDSALYLCASSISEGSYNEQFFGPGTRLTVL.

This clone was counted once. The V and J genes are TRBV4-1 and TRBJ1-6; perhaps TRBD1 as D (6 bases). The V end was cut by 4 bases, the J end by 6 bases, with 16 bases between. Looked up from germline, CDR1 is MGHRA and CDR2 is YSYEKL. The CDR3 totals 16 residues. In DNA, the CDR3 is TGCGCCAGCAGCCGCTCCCAGGGGATGGTTAATTCACCCCTCCACTTT. Translated, it gives CASSRSQGMVNSPLHF.

This chain uses TRBV5-5 with TRBJ2-3; 9 nucleotides agree with TRBD2. Germline V gene lookup returns CDR1 SGHKS and CDR2 YYEKEE (reference sequence). J was trimmed by 0 bases and V by 0 bases; bases with no gene match: 8. The CDR3 length is 18 residues. The CDR3 coding sequence is TGTGCCAGCAGCTTGGGTATTAGCGGGGGCGCTAGCACAGATACGCAGTATTTT. Its protein product is CASSLGISGGASTDTQYF.

This clone was observed a few times. The chain uses TRBV5-1 and TRBJ2-1, with 7 bases matching TRBD1. The germline gives CDR1 SGHRS, CDR2 YFSETQ. CDR3 length: 16 amino acids. Trimming removed 0 bases from V and 0 bases from J; junction bases left unmatched: 3. DNA for the CDR3: TGCGCCAGCAGCTTGGGGGCAGGGGGCTCCTACAATGAGCAGTTCTTC. Translating it yields CASSLGAGGSYNEQFF. Full variable domain (rest looked up from reference TRBV5-1 and TRBJ2-1): KAGVTQTPRYLIKTRGQQVTLSCSPISGHRSVSWYQQTPGQGLQFLFEYFSETQRNKGNFPGRFSGRQFSNSRSEMNVSTLELGDSALYLCASSLGAGGSYNEQFFGPGTRLTVL.

Concerning this clone itself: A read error may account for a junction end that differs from germline. CDR3 region: CASSERSTHYF. CDR3 coding DNA: TGTGCCAGCAGTGAGAGGTCAACCCATTACTTC. The chain combines TRBV2 with TRBJ2-5, with D uncertain. Per the germline V gene, CDR1 is SNHLY and CDR2 is FYNNEI. This CDR3 is 11 amino acids long. The variable domain in full, with the rest retrieved from reference TRBV2 and TRBJ2-5, is EPEVTQTPSHQVTQMGQEVILRCVPISNHLYFYWYRQILGQKVEFLVSFYNNEISEKSEIFDDQFSVERPDGSNFTLKIRSTKLEDSAMYFCASSERSTHYFGPGTRLLVL.

The J gene is TRBJ2-1, the V gene TRBV7-8, with D perhaps TRBD1 (5 bases). Trimming cost V 1 base and J 8 bases, with 9 bases left between them. This CDR3 has 13 residues. From germline, CDR1 is SGHVS and CDR2 FQNEAQ. The CDR3: CASSLDWGDEQFF. For the CDR3, the DNA is TGTGCCAGCAGCTTAGATTGGGGCGATGAGCAGTTCTTC.

The V gene is TRBV23-1, the J gene TRBJ2-3, with D tentatively TRBD2 (5 bases). TRBV23-1 is an open reading frame whose function is uncertain. The ends were cut back, 3 bases at V and 5 bases at J, with 21 bases in the middle. The CDR3 is 17 amino acids. CDR3 DNA sequence: TGCGCCAGCAGTCACCCCGAGGGCCAACTTAGACAAGATACGCAGTATTTT. Amino acids: CASSHPEGQLRQDTQYF.

This sequence joins TRBV14 and TRBJ1-6; 8 bases fit TRBD1. After removal of 3 bases from V and 7 bases from J, the junction contained 8 bases not matched to a gene. The CDR3 consists of 16 residues. Looked up from germline, CDR1 is SGHDN and CDR2 is FVKESK. This CDR3 reads CASSQAGQGENSPLHF. The CDR3 DNA sequence: TGTGCCAGCAGCCAGGCCGGACAGGGCGAAAATTCACCCCTCCACTTT.

This clone was recorded a few times. This sample includes further DNA sequences coding for the same CDR3. This chain links TRBV5-6 with TRBJ1-4; 7 positions agree with TRBD1. J gave up 3 bases and V 4 bases, and 9 bases lay outside the gene matches. Germline V gene lookup returns CDR1 SGHDT and CDR2 YYEEEE. The CDR3 totals 16 residues. CDR3 sequence (DNA): TGTGCCAGCAGCCGACTCGAGGGGGCCTCTAATGAAAAACTGTTTTTT. Translation: CASSRLEGASNEKLFF.

This clone was found a few times. The rearrangement links TRBV19 to TRBJ1-1; 10 positions match TRBD1. CDR3 length equals 16 residues. V was pared by 8 bases and J by 2 bases, with 11 bases of the junction left unmatched. Germline CDR1 is LNHDA and CDR2 is SQIVND (reference sequence). CDR3 region: CASFPGTGAPNTEAFF. The CDR3 DNA reads as TGTGCCAGTTTCCCAGGGACAGGGGCCCCCAACACTGAAGCTTTCTTT.

This chain connects TRBV4-1 to TRBJ2-7; 12 nucleotides line up with TRBD2. V gave up 1 base and J gave up 5 bases; unmatched junction bases: 3. The length of the CDR3 is 15 residues. CDR1 is MGHRA and CDR2 is YSYEKL in the germline V gene. CDR3 protein: CASSQGLAGVDEQYF. CDR3 nucleotides: TGCGCCAGCAGCCAAGGACTAGCGGGAGTCGACGAGCAGTACTTC.

The chain is built from TRBV5-4 and TRBJ1-1, with TRBD1 identical over 11 bases. This CDR3 has 15 amino acids. V was pared by 5 bases and J by 0 bases, with 3 bases of the junction left unmatched. Per the germline V gene, CDR1 is SGHNT and CDR2 is YYREEE (reference sequence). CDR3 nucleotides: TGTGCCAGCAGACGGACAGGGGGCGTGAACACTGAAGCTTTCTTT. It encodes CASRRTGGVNTEAFF.

The rearrangement uses TRBV20-1 and TRBJ1-2; D is ambiguous. Trimming removed 3 bases from V and 0 bases from J, with 2 bases in between. The CDR3 extends over 11 amino acids. Germline V CDR1 and CDR2: DFQATT, SNEGSKA (reference sequence). The CDR3 region has the DNA TGCAGTGCTAGCTCTAACTATGGCTACACCTTC. Translation: CSASSNYGYTF.

In the case of this clone: At one of its ends the junction is not consistent with the germline gene, which may arise from a read error. V gene TRBV28 combines with J gene TRBJ1-4; D is uncertain. The CDR3 sequence is 16 residues long. Looked up from germline, CDR1 is MDHEN and CDR2 is SYDVKM. CDR3 amino acids: CASNLSASGSGEKLFF. The CDR3, as DNA: TGTGCCAGCAATTTATCGGCATCCGGCTCGGGTGAAAAACTGTTTTTT.

The rearrangement joins TRBV6-6 to TRBJ1-1; 9 bases are a match to TRBD1. Germline values: CDR1 MNHNY, CDR2 SVGAGI (reference sequence). This CDR3 has 15 amino acids. Trimming took 6 bases from V and 1 from J; bases not matched to a gene: 6. The CDR3 coding sequence is TGTGCCAGCAGGAACCTACAGGGGGCGAACACTGAAGCTTTCTTT. It yields the protein CASRNLQGANTEAFF.